This TCR beta chain was obtained from a study of spatial heterogeneity in lung cancer (dated by TCRdb to the late 2010s). Context from the whole study: Beta-chain transcripts were consistently detected in greater numbers than alpha-chain transcripts, which likely reflected higher beta-chain transcript abundance. In tumor regions, TCR transcript counts showed a strong correlation with a T cell transcriptional module score derived from matched bulk RNA-seq. In the raw uncorrected reads, each unique combination of TCR and UMI appeared more than ten times on average. Both alpha and beta chains were TCR-sequenced in a few hundred tumor regions, about 69 matched nontumor lung samples and roughly 54 PBMC samples obtained at surgery. The study quantitatively compared TCR alpha and beta repertoires across multiple tumor regions, matched nontumor lung and blood in non-small cell lung cancer. Nonsynonymous mutation counts, determined by whole-exome sequencing of tumor tissue, were related to features of the TCR repertoire.

Overall study results and their limits: Confirming at a functional level the hypothesis that regional TCRs recognize regional mutations was considered to require additional single-cell paired TCR alpha and beta sequencing. Counts of ubiquitous and regional expanded TCRs correlated with counts of ubiquitous and regional nonsynonymous mutations, respectively. The tumor nonsynonymous mutation count correlated with the number of expanded intratumoral alpha and beta TCRs. TCR-seq was estimated to cover only approximately 6.3% of tumor T cells for alpha chains and about 13% for beta chains.

Library method: 5' RACE. The listed sequencing device is NextSeq 500. The TCR library protocol attached a unique molecular identifier to each TCR cDNA molecule to allow correction of PCR and sequencing errors. In the paper's pipeline: TCR identification, UMI-based error correction and CDR3 extraction were all carried out with Decombinator tools. TCRs above a frequency of 2 per 1,000, corresponding to the top 1% of the tumor frequency distribution, were defined as expanded. Expanded tumor TCRs statistically deemed absent (corrected P<0.05) from at least one tumor region were classed as regional, and all other expanded tumor TCRs were classed as ubiquitous. Renyi diversity was computed with the R vegan package after each repertoire had been subsampled 100 times to 5,000 TCRs. CDR3 similarity networks were built from amino acid triplet string-kernel similarity, connecting CDR3s with pairwise similarity above 0.82. TCRdb reprocessed the public reads (quality trimming at Q25 with fastp, clone calling with MiXCR) and kept in-frame beta chains. When rows share a CDR3 protein, they turn into one entry using the most common DNA and genes. The V and J calls and clone size come from TCRdb's table, not from the authors' own analysis. This sample is represented by about 13,000 distinct CDR3 sequences; about 4.6% of them were singletons. Of the sample, approximately 26% is held by the ten largest clones.

This clonotype was observed at least ten times. The specificity of this receptor is unknown. Base qualities were left out, and no much larger clone turns up one base away. For a library built for alpha chains, this beta chain is a stray read; little rests on its size. Here V drops 3 bases and J drops 7 bases, and the junction holds 10 bases not matched to any gene. CDR1 and CDR2, per the germline V gene, are SGDLS and YYNGEE. The CDR3 has 16 amino acids, counting the end cysteine and phenylalanine. Of all the DNA, just the CDR3 is kept, 48 bases in frame from base 1. The time point label of this sample denotes: sample taken at primary tumor resection. The donors were some 72 patients from the lung TRACERx cohort who had early-stage, untreated non-small cell lung cancer. Without any cell sorting, TCR sequencing was performed on whole RNA extracted either from tumor and nontumor lung tissue or from cryopreserved PBMC samples. Only patients with enough RNA available from two or more tumor regions were chosen for TCR sequencing. Before selection, tumor and adjacent nontumor lung specimens were reviewed by a lung pathologist.

The chain links TRBV9 with TRBJ2-4, and 10 junctional nucleotides match TRBD1. Sequenced material: lung tumor tissue, taken at surgery. This clonotype was sampled from a male donor with early-stage non-small cell lung cancer. The CDR3 protein sequence reads: CASSGGTGVVDNIQYF. In nucleotide form, the sequence is TGTGCCAGCAGCGGCGGGACAGGGGTAGTTGATAACATTCAGTACTTC.